Listed below are T cell receptor beta chains from one sample, sequenced in a study of blood T cell repertoires in COVID-19. Method: immunoSEQ multiplex PCR; TCRdb's copy keeps in-frame clones and lacks some. The data show a few hundred thousand clones, with 70% to 90% seen just once and around 2% held by the top ten. Material: PBMCs or T cells enriched from blood (not recorded which). The receptors here all came from a woman aged 45-65 years who had recovered from COVID-19. Each CDR3 is given with its conserved first and last residue. The order of the fields is CDR3 protein, CDR3 DNA, D gene, J gene, clone size, V gene. D genes are given only for firm matches. Some rows mark clone size as missing; the rest say once, few, many or name a class of expanded clone.

cdr3_aa: CASSIDLSVETQYF
cdr3_nt: TGTGCCAGTAGTATTGATCTTTCGGTAGAGACCCAGTACTTC
d_call: .
j_call: TRBJ2-5
clone_size: .
v_call: TRBV19

cdr3_aa: CASSQDVLAGDTQYF
cdr3_nt: TGTGCCAGCAGCCAAGATGTCCTAGCGGGAGATACGCAGTATTTT
d_call: TRBD2
j_call: TRBJ2-3
clone_size: .
v_call: TRBV3-1/TRBV3-2

cdr3_aa: CASSPGPPTSGRAGETQYF
cdr3_nt: TGCGCCAGCAGCCCCGGCCCCCCCACTAGCGGGAGGGCCGGTGAGACCCAGTACTTC
d_call: TRBD2
j_call: TRBJ2-5
clone_size: .
v_call: TRBV4-1

cdr3_aa: CASSWGGYEQYF
cdr3_nt: TGTGCCAGCAGCTGGGGGGGCTACGAGCAGTACTTC
d_call: TRBD2
j_call: TRBJ2-7
clone_size: .
v_call: TRBV5-4

cdr3_aa: CASSLAAGGAYEQYF
cdr3_nt: TGTGCCAGCAGCTTGGCGGCAGGGGGCGCATACGAGCAGTACTTC
d_call: TRBD1
j_call: TRBJ2-7
clone_size: .
v_call: TRBV5-5

cdr3_aa: CASRGGLGVGEQFF
cdr3_nt: TGTGCCAGCAGGGGAGGACTGGGGGTGGGTGAGCAGTTCTTC
d_call: .
j_call: TRBJ2-1
clone_size: .
v_call: TRBV2

cdr3_aa: CASSKPGQGAYGYTF
cdr3_nt: TGTGCCAGCAGCAAACCGGGACAGGGGGCGTATGGCTACACCTTC
d_call: TRBD1
j_call: TRBJ1-2
clone_size: .
v_call: TRBV7-9

cdr3_aa: CAWRQNTEAFF
cdr3_nt: TGTGCCTGGAGACAGAACACTGAAGCTTTCTTT
d_call: .
j_call: TRBJ1-1
clone_size: .
v_call: TRBV30

cdr3_aa: CASSATRFEQYF
cdr3_nt: TGTGCCAGCAGCGCAACTAGGTTCGAGCAGTACTTC
d_call: .
j_call: TRBJ2-7
clone_size: .
v_call: TRBV2

cdr3_aa: CAISLRDSSNEQYF
cdr3_nt: TGTGCCATCAGTCTCCGGGACAGTAGTAACGAGCAGTACTTC
d_call: TRBD1
j_call: TRBJ2-7
clone_size: .
v_call: TRBV10-3

cdr3_aa: CASSLGRPSGRQNTQYF
cdr3_nt: TGTGCCAGCAGCTTAGGCCGGCCTAGCGGAAGACAGAATACGCAGTATTTT
d_call: TRBD2
j_call: TRBJ2-3
clone_size: few
v_call: TRBV13

cdr3_aa: CASSFPLGAPTYEQYF
cdr3_nt: TGTGCCAGCAGTTTCCCCTTGGGGGCGCCCACCTACGAGCAGTACTTC
d_call: .
j_call: TRBJ2-7
clone_size: once
v_call: TRBV28

cdr3_aa: CASSVPQGRYGYTF
cdr3_nt: TGTGCCAGCAGTGTACCACAGGGACGCTATGGCTACACCTTC
d_call: .
j_call: TRBJ1-2
clone_size: .
v_call: TRBV28

cdr3_aa: CASSRRLGDGYTF
cdr3_nt: TGTGCCAGCAGCCGCAGGCTAGGGGATGGCTACACCTTC
d_call: .
j_call: TRBJ1-2
clone_size: few
v_call: TRBV3-1/TRBV3-2

cdr3_aa: CASSYSIGGSETQYF
cdr3_nt: TGTGCCAGCAGTTACTCGATAGGCGGATCTGAGACCCAGTACTTC
d_call: .
j_call: TRBJ2-5
clone_size: .
v_call: TRBV6-6

cdr3_aa: CAIKQGLESNQPQHF
cdr3_nt: TGTGCCATCAAACAGGGCTTGGAGAGCAATCAGCCCCAGCATTTT
d_call: .
j_call: TRBJ1-5
clone_size: .
v_call: TRBV10-3

cdr3_aa: CASSFLSGGADSMGTEAFF
cdr3_nt: TGTGCCAGCAGTTTTCTATCTGGAGGGGCTGACAGCATGGGCACTGAAGCTTTCTTT
d_call: .
j_call: TRBJ1-1
clone_size: .
v_call: TRBV28

cdr3_aa: CASSLALPGGNEQFF
cdr3_nt: TGTGCCAGCAGCTTAGCGCTACCGGGGGGTAATGAGCAGTTCTTC
d_call: TRBD2
j_call: TRBJ2-1
clone_size: .
v_call: TRBV7-9

cdr3_aa: CASSPSRVNQPQHF
cdr3_nt: TGTGCCAGCTCACCGAGCAGGGTCAATCAGCCCCAGCATTTT
d_call: .
j_call: TRBJ1-5
clone_size: .
v_call: TRBV18

cdr3_aa: CASSQESGRSYEQYF
cdr3_nt: TGTGCCAGCAGCCAAGAAAGCGGGAGATCTTACGAGCAGTACTTC
d_call: TRBD2
j_call: TRBJ2-7
clone_size: .
v_call: TRBV3-1/TRBV3-2

cdr3_aa: CASSLQDYNGYTF
cdr3_nt: TGTGCCAGCTCACTTCAGGACTATAACGGCTACACCTTC
d_call: .
j_call: TRBJ1-2
clone_size: .
v_call: TRBV6-1

cdr3_aa: CASSPTGTGTNTGELFF
cdr3_nt: TGTGCCAGCAGCCCAACCGGGACAGGGACGAACACCGGGGAGCTGTTTTTT
d_call: TRBD1
j_call: TRBJ2-2
clone_size: once
v_call: TRBV3-1/TRBV3-2

cdr3_aa: CASSSGRGTGELFF
cdr3_nt: TGTGCCAGTAGTAGCGGGAGGGGCACCGGGGAGCTGTTTTTT
d_call: TRBD2
j_call: TRBJ2-2
clone_size: .
v_call: TRBV11-1

cdr3_aa: CSSDRYNEQFF
cdr3_nt: TGCAGCTCCGATCGGTACAATGAGCAGTTCTTC
d_call: .
j_call: TRBJ2-1
clone_size: .
v_call: TRBV29-1

cdr3_aa: CASSSGQIDNSPLHF
cdr3_nt: TGTGCCAGCAGTTCGGGACAAATAGATAATTCACCCCTCCACTTT
d_call: .
j_call: TRBJ1-6
clone_size: .
v_call: TRBV27

cdr3_aa: CASSGHIDTQYF
cdr3_nt: TGTGCCAGCAGTGGCCACATAGATACGCAGTATTTT
d_call: .
j_call: TRBJ2-3
clone_size: .
v_call: TRBV27

cdr3_aa: CASSWTGASLTDTQYF
cdr3_nt: TGTGCCAGCTCTTGGACAGGGGCTTCCCTCACAGATACGCAGTATTTT
d_call: TRBD1
j_call: TRBJ2-3
clone_size: .
v_call: TRBV18

cdr3_aa: CASSFSVFDGYTF
cdr3_nt: TGTGCCAGCAGTTTCTCGGTTTTCGATGGCTACACCTTC
d_call: .
j_call: TRBJ1-2
clone_size: .
v_call: TRBV27

cdr3_aa: CASRGTGDRAYGYTF
cdr3_nt: TGTGCCAGCAGAGGAACAGGGGACCGAGCCTATGGCTACACCTTC
d_call: TRBD1
j_call: TRBJ1-2
clone_size: .
v_call: TRBV9

cdr3_aa: CATSDGLAGGRNTGELFF
cdr3_nt: TGTGCCACCAGTGATGGACTAGCGGGAGGCCGCAACACCGGGGAGCTGTTTTTT
d_call: TRBD2
j_call: TRBJ2-2
clone_size: .
v_call: TRBV24-1